The 19 T cell receptor beta chains listed next were all sequenced from one sample in a study of cytomegalovirus exposure and HLA in healthy donors. Use of 60 Vbeta and 13 Jbeta primers characterized the PCR. Assay: immunoSEQ multiplex PCR; the TCRdb copy retains only in-frame clones and omits some. This sample yields about 150,000 clones, of which roughly 80% are seen a single time; 3% to 4% belongs to the top ten. Sequencing was carried out using PBMCs. The receptor source for this set is a woman between 40 and 50 years old in good health and CMV-seronegative.

The rearrangement links TRBV5-5 to TRBJ1-1, with unresolved D. V was shortened by 3 bases and J by 0 bases, with 3 bases between the two germline ends. CDR1 and CDR2 (germline): SGHKS, YYEKEE (reference sequence). The CDR3 runs 12 residues. CDR3 protein: CASSSVNTEAFF. DNA for the CDR3: TGTGCCAGCAGCTCAGTGAACACTGAAGCTTTCTTT.

This CDR3 reads CASSSNPRYGYTF. CDR3 DNA: TGTGCCAGCAGCTCTAACCCCCGCTATGGCTACACCTTC. This rearrangement joins TRBV6-5 to TRBJ1-2; no firm D call. Germline CDR1 is MNHEY and CDR2 is SVGAGI. The CDR3 has 13 residues. V gave up 6 bases and J gave up 4 bases, with 12 bases separating them.

This sequence joins TRBV6-5 and TRBJ2-6; D not resolved. Trimming took off 4 bases at V and 4 bases at J, with 14 bases between the two ends. Germline CDR1 is MNHEY and CDR2 is SVGAGI. The CDR3 runs to 16 residues. The CDR3 spells CASSWSEGAGANVLTF. CDR3 coding DNA: TGTGCCAGCAGTTGGTCCGAAGGAGCCGGGGCCAACGTCCTGACTTTC.

This clone appeared a few times. The chain carries TRBV6-5 and TRBJ2-7; D is undetermined. The CDR3 covers 14 residues. Looked up from germline, CDR1 is MNHEY and CDR2 is SVGAGI. V was trimmed by 0 bases and J by 3 bases, leaving 9 bases between them. The CDR3 DNA reads as TGTGCCAGCAGTTACTCCGGAGACCTCTACGAGCAGTACTTC. Amino acids: CASSYSGDLYEQYF.

The count of this clone is one. The J gene is TRBJ1-5, the V gene TRBV28, with D possibly being TRBD1 (6 bases). Germline CDR1 and CDR2: MDHEN and SYDVKM. There are 14 residues in the CDR3. Between the trimmed V and J ends, which lost 8 bases and 4 bases, there was a span of 15 bases. The CDR3 spells CASGAGGPNQPQHF. The DNA for the CDR3 is TGTGCCAGCGGGGCGGGGGGGCCTAATCAGCCCCAGCATTTT.

The rearrangement joins TRBV27 to TRBJ2-7, with D possibly matching TRBD2 (7 bases). The V end lost 5 bases, the J end lost 9 bases, and 23 bases lay between the germline ends. Germline CDR1 reads MNHEY; CDR2 reads SMNVEV (reference sequence). This CDR3 is built from 15 residues. CDR3 nucleotide sequence: TGTGCCAGCAGTCCCCAAGGAGGGGGGGGCAGGGGGCAGTACTTC. Protein product: CASSPQGGGGRGQYF.

This clone was observed a handful of times. The chain employs TRBV7-2 and TRBJ1-1; D is unresolved. There are 14 residues in the CDR3. CDR1 is SGHTA, CDR2 FQGNSA, per germline. The germline V and J ends were trimmed by 5 bases and 0 bases, with 10 bases remaining between them. CDR3 sequence: CASSPPPVNTEAFF. The CDR3 DNA is TGTGCCAGCAGCCCCCCGCCGGTGAACACTGAAGCTTTCTTT.

The chain carries TRBV9 and TRBJ2-7; D may be TRBD2 (7 bases). There are 17 residues in the CDR3. Germline V CDR1 and CDR2: SGDLS, YYNGEE. Trimming left V 2 bases short and J 4 bases short, with 22 bases between. CDR3 DNA: TGTGCCAGCAGCGTTTCCCAGGGCGCGGGGGCAAGATACGAGCAGTACTTC. Its translation: CASSVSQGAGARYEQYF.

The CDR3 DNA reads TGTGCCAGCAGTCAATTAGGGGGAATAGGCGCTGAAGCTTTCTTT. It translates to CASSQLGGIGAEAFF. The genes are TRBV27 and TRBJ1-1; possible D gene TRBD1, 6 bases. CDR3 length equals 15 residues. V lost 5 bases, J lost 6 bases, and 19 bases lay in between. Germline V CDR1 and CDR2: MNHEY, SMNVEV (reference sequence).

The chain links TRBV5-6 to TRBJ2-1; maybe TRBD2 (7 bases). The CDR3 length is 14 residues. In germline, CDR1 is SGHDT, CDR2 YYEEEE. Trimming took off 1 base at V and 8 bases at J, with 13 bases between the two ends. This CDR3 reads CASSLRGGPHEQFF. The CDR3 nucleotides read TGTGCCAGCAGCTTGAGGGGGGGGCCACATGAGCAGTTCTTC.

The CDR3 reads CASSKNRGATYYEQYF. CDR3 coding DNA: TGCGCCAGCAGTAAGAACAGGGGAGCCACCTACTACGAGCAGTACTTC. The J gene is TRBJ2-7, the V gene TRBV10-1; 7 nucleotides line up with TRBD1. The CDR3 spans 16 residues. After removal of 5 bases from V and 3 bases from J, the junction contained 13 bases not matched to a gene. Germline CDR1 and CDR2: WNHNN and SYGVQD (reference sequence).

J is TRBJ2-7 and V is TRBV10-2; a weak D match, TRBD1 (5 bases). The V gene lost 4 bases and the J gene lost 8 bases, with 12 bases spanning the gap. Germline V gene lookup returns CDR1 WSHSY and CDR2 SAAADI. The CDR3 extends over 12 amino acids. The CDR3 reads CASSVTEQKQYF. The CDR3 region has the DNA TGCGCCAGCAGTGTGACAGAGCAGAAGCAGTACTTC.

V is TRBV7-2 and J is TRBJ2-7, with a tentative D call TRBD2 (7 bases). Germline V lookup: CDR1 SGHTA, CDR2 FQGNSA. V lost 5 bases to trimming and J lost 3 bases, with 14 bases between them. The CDR3 has 14 residues. The CDR3 DNA reads TGTGCCAGCAGCCCCGGCGGGGGCGGCTACGAGCAGTACTTC. It yields the protein CASSPGGGGYEQYF. The whole variable domain, filled in from reference TRBV7-2 and TRBJ2-7, reads GAGVSQSPSNKVTEKGKDVELRCDPISGHTALYWYRQSLGQGLEFLIYFQGNSAPDKSGLPSDRFSAERTGGSVSTLTIQRTQQEDSAVYLCASSPGGGGYEQYFGPGTRLTVT.

The genes are TRBV19 and TRBJ1-2; a weak D match, TRBD1 (6 bases). Between the trimmed V and J ends, which lost 6 bases and 3 bases, there was a span of 14 bases. The CDR3 sequence is 14 residues long. Germline assignment: CDR1 LNHDA and CDR2 SQIVND (reference sequence). This CDR3 reads CASRGGGLHYGYTF. The CDR3 DNA is TGTGCCAGTAGGGGAGGGGGGCTGCACTATGGCTACACCTTC.

The V gene is TRBV5-1, the J gene TRBJ2-2; D remains unclear. V lost 3 bases and J lost 6, with 12 bases in between. The CDR3 is 14 residues long. The germline gives CDR1 SGHRS, CDR2 YFSETQ. CDR3 DNA: TGCGCCAGCAGCTCCCTAGAGATTTCCGGGGAGCTGTTTTTT. Protein: CASSSLEISGELFF.

This sequence joins TRBV19 and TRBJ2-2, with D maybe TRBD2 (6 bases). Looked up from germline, CDR1 is LNHDA and CDR2 is SQIVND (reference sequence). Trimming cost V 6 bases and J 3 bases, with 8 bases left between them. This CDR3 region has 13 residues. CDR3 amino acids: CASSGSDTGELFF. The CDR3 bases are TGTGCCAGTAGCGGGAGCGACACCGGGGAGCTGTTTTTT.

The chain couples TRBV27 to TRBJ1-2; tentative D call: TRBD1 (5 bases). The CDR3 has 14 residues. Trimming removed 3 bases at V and 7 bases at J, with 15 bases between. Germline CDR1 reads MNHEY; CDR2 reads SMNVEV (reference sequence). This CDR3 is CASSFQGREGGYTF. The DNA for the CDR3 is TGTGCCAGCAGTTTCCAGGGAAGGGAGGGTGGCTACACCTTC.

Remarks on this clone: The same CDR3 also results from other DNA sequences found in this sample. This chain uses TRBV6-1 with TRBJ2-3; 13 bases map to TRBD2. This CDR3 region has 16 residues. Losses at the gene ends were 4 bases for V and 0 bases for J; bases not matched to a gene: 1. Germline values: CDR1 MNHNS, CDR2 SASEGT. CDR3 amino acids: CASSATSGGSTDTQYF. The CDR3 DNA follows: TGTGCCAGCAGTGCGACTAGCGGGGGGAGCACAGATACGCAGTATTTT.

The J gene is TRBJ1-2, the V gene TRBV21-1; the table's TRBD1 call for D was not verified on the DNA. TRBV21-1 counts as a pseudogene. The CDR3 length is 15 residues. CDR3 DNA: TGTGCCAGCAGCAGTAAAGGGGGAAATACCTATGGCTACACCTTC. Its protein is CASSSKGGNTYGYTF.